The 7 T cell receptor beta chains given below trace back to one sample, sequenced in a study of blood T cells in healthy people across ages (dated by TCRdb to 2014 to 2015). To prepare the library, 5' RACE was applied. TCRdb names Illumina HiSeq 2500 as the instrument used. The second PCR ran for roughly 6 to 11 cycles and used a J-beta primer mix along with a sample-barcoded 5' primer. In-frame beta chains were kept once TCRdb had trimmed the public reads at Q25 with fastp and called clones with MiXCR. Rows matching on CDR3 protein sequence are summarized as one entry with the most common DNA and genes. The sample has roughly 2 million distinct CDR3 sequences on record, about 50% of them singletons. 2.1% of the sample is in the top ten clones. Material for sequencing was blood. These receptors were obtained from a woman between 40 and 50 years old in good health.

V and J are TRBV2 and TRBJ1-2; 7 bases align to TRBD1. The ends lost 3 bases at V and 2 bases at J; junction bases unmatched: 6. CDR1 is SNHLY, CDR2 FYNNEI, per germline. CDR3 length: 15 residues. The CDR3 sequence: CASSDLAGGNYGYTF. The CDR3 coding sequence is TGTGCCAGCAGTGATCTGGCAGGGGGAAACTATGGCTACACCTTC.

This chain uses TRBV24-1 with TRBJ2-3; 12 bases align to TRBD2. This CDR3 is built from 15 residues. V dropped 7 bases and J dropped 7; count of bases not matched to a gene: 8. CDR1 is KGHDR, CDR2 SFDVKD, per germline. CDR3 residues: CATSRTSGARYTQYF. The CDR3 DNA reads TGTGCCACCAGCAGGACTAGCGGGGCGCGGTATACGCAGTATTTT.

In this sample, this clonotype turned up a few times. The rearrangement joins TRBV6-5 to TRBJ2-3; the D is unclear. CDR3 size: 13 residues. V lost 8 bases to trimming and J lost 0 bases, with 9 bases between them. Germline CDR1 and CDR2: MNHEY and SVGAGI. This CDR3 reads CASGRYSTDTQYF. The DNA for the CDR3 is TGTGCCAGCGGCAGGTATAGCACAGATACGCAGTATTTT.

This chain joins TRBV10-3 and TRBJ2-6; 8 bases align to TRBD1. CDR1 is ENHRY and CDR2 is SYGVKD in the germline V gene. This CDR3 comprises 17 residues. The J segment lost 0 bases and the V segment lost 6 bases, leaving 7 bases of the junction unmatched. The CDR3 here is CAIRDRAHDSGANVLTF. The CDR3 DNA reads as TGTGCCATCAGGGACAGGGCGCACGACTCTGGGGCCAACGTCCTGACTTTC.

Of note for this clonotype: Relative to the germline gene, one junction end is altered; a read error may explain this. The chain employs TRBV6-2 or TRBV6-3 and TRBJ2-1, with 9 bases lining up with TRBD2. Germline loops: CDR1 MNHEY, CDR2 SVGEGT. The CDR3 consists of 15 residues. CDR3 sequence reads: CASRTSGGTYKEQFF. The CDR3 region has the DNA TGTGCCAGCAGGACCAGCGGGGGGACTTACAAGGAGCAGTTCTTC.

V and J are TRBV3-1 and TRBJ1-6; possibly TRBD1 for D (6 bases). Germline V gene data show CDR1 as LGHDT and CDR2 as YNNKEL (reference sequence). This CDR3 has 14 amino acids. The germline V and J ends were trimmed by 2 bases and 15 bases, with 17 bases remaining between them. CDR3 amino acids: CASSQRGIGGLLHF. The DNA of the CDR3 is TGTGCCAGCAGCCAAAGGGGCATCGGGGGCCTCCTCCACTTT.

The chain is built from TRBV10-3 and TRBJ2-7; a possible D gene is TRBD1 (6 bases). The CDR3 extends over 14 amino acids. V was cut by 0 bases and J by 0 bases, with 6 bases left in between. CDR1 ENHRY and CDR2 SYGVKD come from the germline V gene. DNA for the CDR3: TGTGCCATCAGTGAGTCGGACAGCTCCTACGAGCAGTACTTC. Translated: CAISESDSSYEQYF.